What follows are 30 T cell receptor beta chains derived from one specimen sequenced in a study of a mutant IDH1 vaccine in newly diagnosed glioma. Sample time point: week 5, during vaccination. One vaccine dose held 300 ug of mutant IDH1 20-mer peptide and came with topical imiquimod. Libraries were prepared by immunoSEQ multiplex PCR; TCRdb keeps only in-frame clonotypes and omits some of them. The sample yields approximately 10,000 clones, roughly 84% seen once. The antigens these receptors bind are not known. Sequencing used PBMCs, obtained from a glioma patient whose treatment included an IDH1 peptide vaccine. The receptors originated from a woman aged 35 to 49 with glioma. Some clones in this sample may be carry-over from other donors' samples.

The chain has TRBV30 and TRBJ2-7; possible D gene TRBD1, 5 bases. The length of the CDR3 is 13 residues. Trimming cost V 4 bases and J 3 bases, with 13 bases left between them. Germline V lookup: CDR1 GTSNPN, CDR2 SVGIG (reference sequence). The CDR3 is CAWMGQGNYEQYF. The CDR3 coding sequence is TGTGCCTGGATGGGTCAGGGCAACTACGAGCAGTACTTC.

In this sample, this clone turned up once. The rearrangement joins TRBV29-1 to TRBJ2-1, with 13 positions matching TRBD2. Germline values: CDR1 SQVTM, CDR2 ANQGSEA. This CDR3 has 14 residues. The V segment lost 7 bases and the J segment 7 bases; nucleotides outside the gene matches: 7. The CDR3 reads CSATSGRARNEQFF. In nucleotides, the CDR3 is TGCAGCGCCACTAGCGGGAGGGCCCGGAATGAGCAGTTCTTC.

This clone was counted a few times. The chain combines TRBV5-1 with TRBJ1-1; no clear D gene. V dropped 4 bases and J dropped 3 bases, with 16 bases sitting between them. The CDR3 has 15 amino acids. Germline assignment: CDR1 SGHRS and CDR2 YFSETQ. The CDR3, as DNA: TGCGCCAGCAGCCCGGGCGGAACGAGGTACACTGAAGCTTTCTTT. It is translated as CASSPGGTRYTEAFF.

The CDR3: CASSLRGLRAFF. CDR3 DNA sequence: TGTGCCAGCAGCTTAAGAGGGTTGAGGGCTTTCTTT. V is TRBV13 and J is TRBJ1-1, with D hard to call. This CDR3 region has 12 residues. Trimming stripped 2 bases from V and 11 bases from J, with 12 bases between. Germline V gene sequence: CDR1 PRHDT, CDR2 FYEKMQ (reference sequence). Filled out from reference TRBV13 and TRBJ1-1, the complete variable domain reads AAGVIQSPRHLIKEKRETATLKCYPIPRHDTVYWYQQGPGQDPQFLISFYEKMQSDKGSIPDRFSAQQFSDYHSELNMSSLELGDSALYFCASSLRGLRAFFGQGTRLTVV.

The rearrangement uses TRBV28 and TRBJ2-5, with unresolved D. The CDR3 is 16 residues long. The germline gives CDR1 MDHEN, CDR2 SYDVKM. The V and J ends lost 4 bases and 1 base respectively, with 16 bases between them. CDR3 nucleotide sequence: TGTGCCAGCAGTTACGAGTTTAGGCTAGGCCAAGAGACCCAGTACTTC. It specifies CASSYEFRLGQETQYF.

J is TRBJ2-7 and V is TRBV20-1; D ambiguous. The V gene's germline CDR1 is DFQATT and CDR2 SNEGSKA (reference sequence). The V gene lost 6 bases and the J gene lost 2 bases, with 8 bases spanning the gap. There are 11 residues in the CDR3. This chain's CDR3 is CSARSAYEQYF. In nucleotides, the CDR3 is TGCAGTGCGCGCAGCGCCTACGAGCAGTACTTC.

This rearrangement joins TRBV28 to TRBJ1-4; 9 nucleotides line up with TRBD1. CDR1 MDHEN and CDR2 SYDVKM come from the germline V gene. There are 14 residues in the CDR3. V lost 5 bases and J lost 7; bases outside the gene matches: 5. The CDR3 nucleotides are TGTGCCAGCAGTACAGGGGGCGGTCGTGAAAAACTGTTTTTT. It codes for CASSTGGGREKLFF.

This chain uses TRBV4-1 with TRBJ2-7, with 9 bases aligning to TRBD1. CDR1 is MGHRA, CDR2 YSYEKL, per germline. The V gene end was trimmed by 1 base and the J gene end by 3 bases; junction bases not matched to a gene: 10. The CDR3 length is 17 residues. CDR3 loop: CASSQVVPGQGFYEQYF. The CDR3, as DNA: TGCGCCAGCAGCCAAGTTGTCCCGGGACAGGGTTTCTACGAGCAGTACTTC.

This clone was seen a single time. The chain joins TRBV2 to TRBJ2-1, with D uncertain. The CDR3 sequence is 11 residues long. V was pared by 7 bases and J by 6 bases, with 7 bases between. Germline V gives CDR1 SNHLY, CDR2 FYNNEI. CDR3 loop: CASNPLNEQFF. The DNA for the CDR3 is TGTGCCAGCAATCCTCTCAATGAGCAGTTCTTC.

V usage is TRBV5-1 and J usage is TRBJ1-1; D is undetermined. Germline CDR1 is SGHRS and CDR2 is YFSETQ. The CDR3 is 15 residues long. V was cut by 6 bases and J by 5 bases, with 20 bases left in between. Here the CDR3 DNA reads TGCGCCAGCACACATGGCGACCTTCCCTTAACTGAAGCTTTCTTT. It specifies CASTHGDLPLTEAFF.

This sequence joins TRBV28 and TRBJ2-5, with D perhaps being TRBD1 or TRBD2 (5 bases each). The CDR3 has 15 residues. CDR1 MDHEN and CDR2 SYDVKM come from the germline V gene. The V and J ends lost 6 bases and 2 bases respectively, with 16 bases between them. As DNA, the CDR3 is TGTGCCAGCAGCCCCCGGGATGACAGTCAAGAGACCCAGTACTTC. It translates to CASSPRDDSQETQYF.

This chain links TRBV30 with TRBJ2-5; perhaps TRBD1 as D (6 bases). Trimming removed 1 base from V and 1 base from J, with 10 bases in between. The CDR3 runs 14 residues. Looked up from germline, CDR1 is GTSNPN and CDR2 is SVGIG (reference sequence). The CDR3 DNA reads as TGTGCCTGGAGTGAGGACAGTGGCCAAGAGACCCAGTACTTC. This gives the protein CAWSEDSGQETQYF.

V usage is TRBV10-3 and J usage is TRBJ1-2; D is unresolved. Germline values: CDR1 ENHRY, CDR2 SYGVKD. V was trimmed by 2 bases and J by 3 bases, leaving 10 bases between them. The CDR3 runs 14 residues. The CDR3 coding sequence is TGTGCCATCAGTGAGGGCAGCCTCGACTATGGCTACACCTTC. Its protein product is CAISEGSLDYGYTF.

The V gene is TRBV30, the J gene TRBJ2-6; possible D gene TRBD2, 5 bases. Per the germline V gene, CDR1 is GTSNPN and CDR2 is SVGIG (reference sequence). The CDR3 has 18 residues. V was clipped by 2 bases and J by 2 bases, with 19 bases between them. In DNA form, the CDR3 reads TGTGCCTGGAGTCGGGGAAGGCAGACGAACGCTGGGGCCAACGTCCTGACTTTC. It specifies CAWSRGRQTNAGANVLTF.

The CDR3 spells CASREGYYGYTF. CDR3 DNA: TGTGCCAGCAGGGAGGGGTACTATGGCTACACCTTC. The chain joins TRBV25-1 to TRBJ1-2; possibly TRBD1 for D (5 bases). Germline CDR1 MGHDK, CDR2 SYGVNS. V was shortened by 6 bases and J by 3 bases, with 8 bases between the two germline ends. The CDR3 has 12 residues.

Note on this clone: At one end the junction does not follow the germline gene, possibly because of a read error. The CDR3 DNA is TGTGCCAGCAGGGACTTTCTTTCCTCCAATGAGCAGTTCTTC. It encodes CASRDFLSSNEQFF. The chain carries TRBV27 and TRBJ2-1; a weak D match, TRBD2 (5 bases). The germline V gene encodes CDR1 MNHEY and CDR2 SMNVEV (reference sequence). The CDR3 covers 14 residues.

The chain links TRBV30 to TRBJ2-3; perhaps TRBD2 as D (5 bases). Trimming shortened V by 0 bases and J by 3 bases, and 13 bases separated the two germline ends. This CDR3 is built from 15 residues. Germline lookup yields CDR1 GTSNPN and CDR2 SVGIG (reference sequence). DNA for the CDR3: TGTGCCTGGAGTGTACGCTCGGGGTCTACAGATACGCAGTATTTT. Its translation is CAWSVRSGSTDTQYF.

V gene TRBV4-1 combines with J gene TRBJ1-2; no clear D. CDR1 and CDR2 (germline): MGHRA, YSYEKL. The V end lost 3 bases, the J end lost 8 bases, and 19 bases lay between the germline ends. The CDR3 totals 15 residues. The CDR3 bases are TGCGCCAGCAGCCACAAAGCATGGGGAGAGAAGGGCTACACCTTC. Its translation: CASSHKAWGEKGYTF.

The rearrangement joins TRBV29-1 to TRBJ1-1; weak D call: TRBD1 (5 bases). Between the trimmed V and J ends, which lost 7 bases and 13 bases, there was a span of 16 bases. The CDR3 is made up of 10 amino acids. The germline V gene encodes CDR1 SQVTM and CDR2 ANQGSEA. This CDR3 reads CSAMTVKLFF. CDR3 sequence (DNA): TGCAGCGCCATGACAGTTAAGCTTTTCTTT.

This clone was found once. The V gene is TRBV5-1, the J gene TRBJ2-1; 11 bases align to TRBD2. The CDR3 loop spans 16 amino acids. Germline lookup yields CDR1 SGHRS and CDR2 YFSETQ. V was clipped by 3 bases and J by 2 bases; unmatched bases: 4. The chain's CDR3 is CASSSNSGGAYNEQFF. CDR3 bases: TGCGCCAGCAGCTCAAATAGCGGGGGGGCCTACAATGAGCAGTTCTTC.

The rearrangement uses TRBV27 and TRBJ1-1; the match to TRBD1 covers 8 bases. This CDR3 has 16 amino acids. Germline CDR1 reads MNHEY; CDR2 reads SMNVEV (reference sequence). J was trimmed by 4 bases and V by 5 bases; bases with no gene match: 12. CDR3 amino acids: CASSDQFRGLGTEAFF. As DNA, the CDR3 is TGTGCCAGCAGTGACCAATTCAGGGGGCTGGGCACTGAAGCTTTCTTT.

The genes are TRBV5-1 and TRBJ2-2, with 7 bases that match TRBD2. V lost 7 bases to trimming and J lost 5 bases; unmatched junction nucleotides: 11. Germline assignment: CDR1 SGHRS and CDR2 YFSETQ. The CDR3 sequence is 15 residues long. The CDR3 DNA sequence: TGCGCCAGCTTCCTCGACGCGGGAGTGACCGGGGAGCTGTTTTTT. Its protein is CASFLDAGVTGELFF.

The chain carries TRBV5-1 and TRBJ2-1; possible D gene TRBD1, 6 bases. This CDR3 contains 12 residues. The germline CDR1 and CDR2 sequences are SGHRS and YFSETQ. Trimming removed 4 bases at V and 9 bases at J, with 11 bases between. Here the CDR3 reads CASSPWGREQFF. For the CDR3, the DNA is TGCGCCAGCAGCCCCTGGGGGCGTGAGCAGTTCTTC.

The rearrangement uses TRBV19 and TRBJ2-1; D is unresolved. This CDR3 has 16 amino acids. In germline, CDR1 is LNHDA, CDR2 SQIVND (reference sequence). The V end was cut by 4 bases, the J end by 0 bases, with 13 bases between. Written as DNA, the CDR3 is TGTGCCAGTAGTACCCCTATCTTCAGCTCCTACAATGAGCAGTTCTTC. Protein sequence: CASSTPIFSSYNEQFF. Using reference TRBV19 and TRBJ2-1 for the parts outside the CDR3, the full variable domain is DGGITQSPKYLFRKEGQNVTLSCEQNLNHDAMYWYRQDPGQGLRLIYYSQIVNDFQKGDIAEGYSVSREKKESFPLTVTSAQKNPTAFYLCASSTPIFSSYNEQFFGPGTRLTVL.

The V and J genes are TRBV10-2 and TRBJ2-5; D could derive from TRBD1 or TRBD2 (6 bases each). This CDR3 has 15 amino acids. Germline assignment: CDR1 WSHSY and CDR2 SAAADI. V lost 6 bases and J lost 5, with 19 bases in between. The CDR3 reads CASSHPHGGRETQYF. For the CDR3, the DNA is TGCGCCAGCAGCCACCCCCACGGGGGCCGGGAGACCCAGTACTTC.

The CDR3 DNA follows: TGTGCCAGCAAGGTACTAAGCGCCCCGAACACCGGGGAGCTGTTTTTT. It codes for CASKVLSAPNTGELFF. V usage is TRBV7-9 and J usage is TRBJ2-2; D remains ambiguous. This CDR3 has 16 amino acids. Germline assignment: CDR1 SEHNR and CDR2 FQNEAQ (reference sequence). Trimming took off 7 bases at V and 0 bases at J, with 15 bases between the two ends.

The chain couples TRBV7-9 to TRBJ1-4; TRBD1 aligns across 7 bases. The CDR3 is made up of 15 amino acids. Germline CDR1 and CDR2: SEHNR and FQNEAQ (reference sequence). V was pared by 4 bases and J by 3 bases, with 5 bases of the junction left unmatched. The CDR3 loop is CASSSRGLPNEKLFF. The CDR3 DNA is TGTGCCAGCAGCTCGAGGGGGCTTCCTAATGAAAAACTGTTTTTT.

Judged by abundance, this clone is large. Compared with germline, one end of the junction differs, possibly owing to a read error. This chain joins TRBV11-2 and TRBJ1-1; possible D gene TRBD1, 5 bases. Per the germline V gene, CDR1 is SGHAT and CDR2 is FQNNGV. The CDR3 is 15 amino acids. The CDR3 spells CASSLVPGPNNEAFF. The DNA for the CDR3 is TGTGCCAGCAGCTTAGTCCCGGGACCTAACAATGAAGCTTTCTTT.

This sequence joins TRBV14 and TRBJ2-5, with D uncertain. V lost 4 bases and J 0 bases, leaving 6 bases between the germline ends. The CDR3 is made up of 13 amino acids. Germline assignment: CDR1 SGHDN and CDR2 FVKESK. The CDR3: CASSLQYQETQYF. CDR3 coding DNA: TGTGCCAGCAGCCTGCAGTACCAAGAGACCCAGTACTTC.

The CDR3 nucleotides are TGTGCCTGGCACAGGGGGCTAGGAGCTTCGGATGGCTACACCTTC. This translates into CAWHRGLGASDGYTF. The rearrangement uses TRBV30 and TRBJ1-2; 9 positions match TRBD1. Unmatched junction bases numbered 13, after V lost 5 bases and J lost 6 bases. The germline gives CDR1 GTSNPN, CDR2 SVGIG (reference sequence). The CDR3 covers 15 residues.